Sequencing of this T cell receptor beta chain was carried out in a study of shared T cell receptors in the human thymus (dated by TCRdb to the early 2020s). About the full investigation: The study examined how the human thymus generates shared, self-reactive T-cell receptor alpha chains.

Libraries were built with the immunoSEQ multiplex PCR assay. TCRdb took this table from immuneACCESS and kept in-frame rearrangements with V and J called. Such tables lack part of the clones; where checked against another copy, unresolved V genes explain under half of the gap, and the rest is unexplained. The sample yields 700,000 or so clones; around 85% were counted once. The biggest ten clones account for about 0.0098% of the sample. To note about this clone: No antigen is known for it. No quality values exist for individual bases; no much larger clone is one base distant.

The CDR3, cysteine through phenylalanine, is 19 amino acids long. Only the CDR3 DNA stays, 57 bases, in frame from base 1. CDR1 MNHNS and CDR2 SASEGT are derived from the germline V gene. A distance of 19 bases separates the germline ends of V and J, which lose 1 base and 0 bases respectively. This sample was shared with a second study, whose subject was human thymus T cells. In that second paper, the authors write: In Finland, the donors were immunologically healthy infants who were having open corrective cardiac surgery for congenital heart defects. Thymus tissue was obtained as surgical resects removed during corrective cardiac surgery. Usage of V and J gene segments appeared to be biased in both the thymic and the peripheral blood repertoires. Highly overlapping thymic TCR repertoires among unrelated individuals were reported in the related research. TCR alpha and beta repertoires from roughly 8 infant thymus samples and a few related peripheral blood samples were characterized in the study. Donor ages ranging from about 6 to 250 days were recorded, and a handful of male and two female infants were included in the cohort. Thymocytes were freed from the tissue by mechanical means and kept at -70 degrees C as pellets of roughly 9-34 million cells. Genomic DNA was extracted from frozen cell pellets with a QIAsymphony instrument. TCRB and TCRAD loci were amplified from a standardized quantity of quality-controlled genomic DNA using the immunoSEQ multiplex PCR assay. The amplicons covered the V(D)J region and were long enough to include the CDR3 and to identify the V and J genes. The amplicons were sequenced on an Illumina platform via the commercial immunoSEQ service. Corrections for primer bias and sequencing errors followed previously described methods, while TCRAD and TCRB definitions were based on the IMGT database. immunoSEQ Analyzer 3.0 and VDJTools were used for repertoire analysis, which covered basic statistics, V/J segment usage, diversity estimates, rarefaction and pairwise overlap. To estimate diversity, the Chao1, ChaoE, Efron-Thisted, Shannon and inverse Simpson indices were applied, and diversity was also estimated on datasets down-sampled to the smallest sample. Repertoire overlap was determined by strict matching of CDR3 nucleotide sequence, V gene and J gene, and Jaccard-based multidimensional scaling clustering was applied. On average, roughly 800,000 unique TCRB clonotypes were obtained from thymus samples, compared with approximately 80,000 from blood samples.

This TCR was recovered from a girl less than two years old with a congenital heart defect. Donor details come from another sample of the same person, matched by shared clones. What was sequenced was thymocytes. The rearrangement joined TRBV6-1 to TRBJ1-3, with no confident D gene call. The CDR3 reads as follows: CASSEVRESRVYSGNTIYF. The DNA is TGTGCCAGCAGTGAAGTTAGGGAGTCACGCGTATACTCTGGAAACACCATATATTTT.